This TCR beta chain was sequenced during a study of cytomegalovirus exposure and HLA in healthy donors (dated by TCRdb to 2015 to 2018). General notes on the study: According to an earlier analysis of around 600 of the donors, 150 million to 200 million T cells yielded roughly 110 million unique TCR beta sequences and around 280 Gb of sequence data. Around 300 gigabases of sequencing data and 78 million or so unique TCR sequences were included in an early release covering over 600 HLA-typed donors. Of the approximately 400 genotyped donors, 70% to 90% were placed in the genetic ancestry cluster associated with self-reported Caucasian donors. The aim of the study was to test whether cataloging public T cell receptors could identify signatures of past pathogen exposure. Using immunosequencing, the study profiled T cell repertoires from some 670 subjects and related those repertoires to cytomegalovirus serostatus. A separate validation cohort of over a hundred different subjects was used in addition to the approximately 610-subject first cohort. High-throughput TCR immunosequencing, statistical association of individual TCRs with disease status, and machine learning were combined to predict cytomegalovirus infection status. In a later analysis, previously published TCR beta repertoires from several hundred donors were re-analyzed and high-resolution HLA genotyping was added so that TCR occurrence patterns could be studied. In the later analysis, no new phenotypic data were used to find candidate immune exposures; instead, reliance was placed on TCR beta sequences and their occurrence across donors. In an earlier analysis of over 550 of the donors, high-throughput TCR beta sequencing was used to judge whether each TCR beta V gene segment behaved as functional or pseudogenic. Donor age, sex, ethnicity and CMV serostatus were collected together with the repertoire data. Genome-wide SNP genotypes for about 65% of the 666 donors were used in a later genetic analysis, which treated that subset as a discovery cohort. Every discovery cohort repertoire had been produced on one sequencing platform. HLA typing included class I and class II loci at four-digit resolution. The number of typed donors differed by locus: about 629-630 for A, B, C, DRB1 and DQB1; approximately 520 for DQA1; around 610 for DPA1; and 400 to 480 for DPB1. Roughly five DR-DQ haplotypes were handled as single units for association and clustering because linkage in the cohort was strong. Among about 400 genotyped donors of the cohort, an average of about 220,000 unique TCR beta nucleotide sequences was sequenced per donor, of which about 19% were non-productive.

With respect to this clone: What antigen it recognizes has not been identified. Base qualities are not recorded, but no much larger clone differs from it by a single base.

In total, 666 healthy bone marrow donors made up the cohort. Cohort members were all nominally healthy when sampled, although unrecorded immune exposures were likely present. The donor was CMV seronegative and was included in the group of under 450 seronegative cohort members. A peripheral blood sample was provided by each donor, and peripheral blood mononuclear cells were used for TCR beta sequencing. Genomic DNA was extracted from the blood cell samples with the Qiagen DNeasy Blood Extraction Kit. The CDR3 holds 15 amino acids from the cysteine to the phenylalanine. Only the CDR3 portion is preserved as DNA: 45 bases, with reading frame beginning at the first base. CDR1 MNHEY and CDR2 SVGAGI were looked up in the germline V gene. From V the trimming removes 6 bases and from J it removes 7 bases, while the gene matches leave 10 bases of the junction unaccounted for. The library was made by the immunoSEQ multiplex PCR assay. For the multiplex PCR, a mixture combining 60 forward primers for TCR Vbeta segments and 13 reverse primers for TCR Jbeta segments was used. A multiplex PCR assay on genomic DNA amplified the CDR3 region of rearranged TCR beta genes. On the Illumina HiSeq System, the amplified TCR beta libraries were sequenced as 87-base-pair reads. The source study handled its data this way. In a later analysis, 80 million or so unique TCR beta chains were counted across the 500 to 850 repertoires, and approximately 11 million of these chains were shared by at least two donors. A nearest-neighbor algorithm error-corrected the raw reads and collapsed the reads into unique sequences, merging closely related sequences to remove PCR and sequencing errors. CDR3 sequences were aligned to IMGT reference sequences to assign V, D and J gene segments. For a sequence to be retained, at least a six-nucleotide match to both a V gene segment and a J gene segment was required. Rearrangements were classified as productive when the CDR3 lacked stop codons and remained in frame with V and J, and all other rearrangements were classified as non-productive. Following IMGT convention, CDR3 was defined as the stretch from the second conserved V-encoded cysteine to the conserved J-encoded phenylalanine. The earlier analysis of 500 to 750 of the donors excluded any sequence lacking an unambiguous match to a single V gene segment. An earlier analysis of a few hundred of the donors called V segments functional above 56.7% productive rearrangements and segregating when the between-donor standard deviation exceeded 5%. To diagnose cytomegalovirus status from the catalog of TCR beta chain sequences, a statistical classification framework was built. In a later analysis, V and J genes were assigned by comparing TCR nucleotide sequences against IMGT/GENE-DB human TR gene sequences. In a later analysis, CDR3 sequences and most-parsimonious VDJ recombination scenarios were assigned using the TCRdist pipeline. In a later analysis, each TCR beta chain was defined by its CDR3 amino acid sequence together with its V-gene family, and reads lacking a unique V-gene family were excluded. To address suspected cross-contamination and a sequencing artifact, a later analysis removed around 590 highly shared, low-generation-probability nucleotide sequences. In a later analysis, a clonal expansion index was calculated for each public chain from normalized within-repertoire ranks of inferred template counts. A later analysis computed generation probabilities with a VDJ recombination model fitted to out-of-frame rearrangements, and checked the results against IGoR. In a later analysis, hypergeometric tests were used to score TCR-TCR, TCR-HLA and TCR-CMV co-occurrence, with a repertoire-size bias correction applied to TCR pairs. To estimate false discovery rates, a later analysis permuted the HLA or CMV assignments 20 times. In a later analysis, co-occurring TCRs were grouped using DBSCAN, and TCRdist sequence similarity was added for clustering within HLA-allele-positive subsets. Repertoires with fewer than 30,000 or more than 120,000 public chains were left out of co-occurrence clustering, as were about 5 repertoires with anomalous nucleotide sharing. TCRdb's version of the immuneACCESS table is confined to in-frame rearrangements and falls short of the full clone set. An unresolved V gene accounts for under half of the shortfall where checked; the remainder is of unknown origin. V, J and clone size derive from that table, while D and trimming were established from the DNA sequence. Counted in this sample were 75,000 to 100,000 clones; approximately 80% of them appeared once. The leading ten clones occupy approximately 3.5% of the sample.

Overall results and qualifications from the work: According to a later analysis, parvovirus B19, influenza, CMV and Epstein-Barr virus appeared linked to several top co-occurrence clusters. In a later analysis, most CMV-associated TCR beta chains were found to appear HLA-restricted, with HLA associations seemingly driven largely by CMV exposure. For the cohort, immune exposure information was limited to CMV serostatus. When HLA alleles, especially DR and DQ, strongly co-occurred, attributing TCR associations to individual alleles was difficult. Because counts were too low, seventeen rarely observed V segments, including chromosome 9 orphons, were excluded from the earlier analysis of under 650 of the donors. In both the original and validation cohorts, the classifier was reported to diagnose cytomegalovirus status with high specificity and sensitivity. A further reported finding was that TCR beta sequences accurately predicted the HLA-A and HLA-B alleles for most subjects in the first cohort. V-gene and J-gene trimming of TCR beta chains was associated with a missense DCLRE1C variant in a later genetic analysis, and the association was replicated in an independent cohort. A total of fewer than 200 TCR beta chains were listed by the study as associated with cytomegalovirus. A later analysis found that HLA-associated TCR beta chains were more clonally expanded and had lower generation probabilities than equally common non-associated chains. While some public TCRs were present in many individuals, most TCR sequences turned up only very rarely across donors. This cohort had only TCR beta chains sequenced, and the lack of alpha or paired-chain data limited which features could be detected. Three of the identified cytomegalovirus-associated TCR beta chains were confirmed in vitro to be specific for cytomegalovirus antigens. In a later analysis, the rate of TCR association differed among HLA loci, with DRB1 alleles having the most associated TCRs and HLA-C alleles having the fewest. Correlated functional status among segregating V segments might be attributable to linkage disequilibrium, but an unknown experimental factor could not be ruled out. In an earlier analysis of some 540 of the donors, most TCR beta V segments appeared in productive rearrangements about 87% or about 30% of the time, broadly matching IMGT annotations. Roughly uniform sequencing depth across donors was assumed in presence/absence analyses, although this assumption may not hold. In a later analysis, about 16,000 TCR beta sequences were associated with specific HLA alleles at a false discovery rate of 0.05. Because the 87-base-pair reads could not distinguish some IMGT-functional V segments, including TRBV6-2 and TRBV6-3, those segments were excluded. It was suggested by the authors that the approach could potentially be generalized to other disease states and immunological phenotypes. A later genetic analysis reported fewer N-insertions in productive TCRs among donors in an Asian-associated ancestry cluster than the roughly 620-donor mean. Because HLA typing was unavailable for some donors at each locus, only the typed subset was used in association tests. A cluster of highly shared sequence variants was judged likely to represent a technical artifact of the sequencing pipeline.

Source material: PBMCs. The chain was built from TRBV6-5 and TRBJ2-3, with 10 bases in between that match TRBD1. This receptor was obtained from a man aged 40-49 years in good health and CMV-seronegative. The CDR3 region reads CASSLQGQGLHTQYF. The nucleotides read TGTGCCAGCAGCCTCCAGGGACAGGGGTTACATACGCAGTATTTT.